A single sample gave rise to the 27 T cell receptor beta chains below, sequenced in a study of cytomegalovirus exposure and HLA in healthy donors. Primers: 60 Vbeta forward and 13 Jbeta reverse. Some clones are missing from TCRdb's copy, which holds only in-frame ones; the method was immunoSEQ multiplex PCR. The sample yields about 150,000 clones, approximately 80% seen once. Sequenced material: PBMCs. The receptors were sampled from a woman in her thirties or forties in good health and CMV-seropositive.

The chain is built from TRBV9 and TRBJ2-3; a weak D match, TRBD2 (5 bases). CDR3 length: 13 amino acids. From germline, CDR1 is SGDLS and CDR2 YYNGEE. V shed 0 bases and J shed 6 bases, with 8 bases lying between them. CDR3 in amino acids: CASSVAGSDTQYF. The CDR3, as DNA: TGTGCCAGCAGCGTAGCGGGATCGGATACGCAGTATTTT. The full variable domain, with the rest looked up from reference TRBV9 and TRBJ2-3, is DSGVTQTPKHLITATGQRVTLRCSPRSGDLSVYWYQQSLDQGLQFLIQYYNGEERAKGNILERFSAQQFPDLHSELNLSSLELGDSALYFCASSVAGSDTQYFGPGTRLTVL.

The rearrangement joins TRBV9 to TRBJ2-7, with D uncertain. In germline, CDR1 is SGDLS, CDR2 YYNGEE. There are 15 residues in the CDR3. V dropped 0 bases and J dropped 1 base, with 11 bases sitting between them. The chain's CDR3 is CASSVGSRPSYEQYF. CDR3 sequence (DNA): TGTGCCAGCAGCGTAGGCTCGCGGCCATCCTACGAGCAGTACTTC.

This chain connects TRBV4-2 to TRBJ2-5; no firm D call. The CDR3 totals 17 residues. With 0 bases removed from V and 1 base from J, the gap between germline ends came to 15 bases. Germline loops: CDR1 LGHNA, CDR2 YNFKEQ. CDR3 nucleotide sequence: TGTGCCAGCAGCCAAGAGGGCCAAGGAAGCCTCCAAGAGACCCAGTACTTC. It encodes CASSQEGQGSLQETQYF.

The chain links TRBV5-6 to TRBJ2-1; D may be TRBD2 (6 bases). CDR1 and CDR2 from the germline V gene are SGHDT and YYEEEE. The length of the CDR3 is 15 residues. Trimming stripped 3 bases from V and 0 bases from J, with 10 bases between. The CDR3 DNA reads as TGTGCCAGCAGCTCGGGACTGAGCTCCTACAATGAGCAGTTCTTC. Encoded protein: CASSSGLSSYNEQFF.

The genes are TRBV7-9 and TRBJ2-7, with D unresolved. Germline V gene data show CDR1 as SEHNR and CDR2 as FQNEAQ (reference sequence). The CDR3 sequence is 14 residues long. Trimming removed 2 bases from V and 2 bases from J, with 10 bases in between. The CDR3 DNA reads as TGTGCCAGCAGCTTATCCGGAGCTACCTACGAGCAGTACTTC. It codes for CASSLSGATYEQYF. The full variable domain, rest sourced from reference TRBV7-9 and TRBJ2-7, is DTGVSQNPRHKITKRGQNVTFRCDPISEHNRLYWYRQTLGQGPEFLTYFQNEAQLEKSRLLSDRFSAERPKGSFSTLEIQRTEQGDSAMYLCASSLSGATYEQYFGPGTRLTVT.

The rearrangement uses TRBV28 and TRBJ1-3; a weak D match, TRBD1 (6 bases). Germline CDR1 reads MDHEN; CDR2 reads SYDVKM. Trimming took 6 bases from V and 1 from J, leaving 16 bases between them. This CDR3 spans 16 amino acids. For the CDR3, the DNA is TGTGCCAGCAGCCCTGGACAGATTATGTCTGGAAACACCATATATTTT. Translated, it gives CASSPGQIMSGNTIYF.

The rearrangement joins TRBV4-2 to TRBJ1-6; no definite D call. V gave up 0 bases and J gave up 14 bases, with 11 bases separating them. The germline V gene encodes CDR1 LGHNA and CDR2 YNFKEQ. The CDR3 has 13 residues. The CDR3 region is CASSQEQSLALHF. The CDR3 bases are TGTGCCAGCAGCCAAGAACAGTCATTAGCCCTCCACTTT.

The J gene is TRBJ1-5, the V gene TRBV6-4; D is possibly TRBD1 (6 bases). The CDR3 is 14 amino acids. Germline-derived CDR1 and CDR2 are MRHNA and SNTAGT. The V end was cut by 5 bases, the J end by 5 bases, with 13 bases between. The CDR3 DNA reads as TGTGCCAGCAGTCAACAGGGAGGGGATCAGCCCCAGCATTTT. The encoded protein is CASSQQGGDQPQHF.

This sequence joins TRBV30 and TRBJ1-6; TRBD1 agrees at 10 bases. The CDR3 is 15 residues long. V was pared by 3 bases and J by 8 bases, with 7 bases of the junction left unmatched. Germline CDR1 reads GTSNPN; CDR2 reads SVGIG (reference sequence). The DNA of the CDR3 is TGTGCCTGGAGGAGACCCGGGACAGGGGATTCACCCCTCCACTTT. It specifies CAWRRPGTGDSPLHF.

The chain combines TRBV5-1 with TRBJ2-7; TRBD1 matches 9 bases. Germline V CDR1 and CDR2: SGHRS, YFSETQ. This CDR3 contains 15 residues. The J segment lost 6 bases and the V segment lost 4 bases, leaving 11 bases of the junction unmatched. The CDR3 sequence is CASSIEAGTGTEQYF. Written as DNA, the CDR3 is TGCGCCAGCAGCATCGAGGCCGGGACAGGGACCGAGCAGTACTTC.

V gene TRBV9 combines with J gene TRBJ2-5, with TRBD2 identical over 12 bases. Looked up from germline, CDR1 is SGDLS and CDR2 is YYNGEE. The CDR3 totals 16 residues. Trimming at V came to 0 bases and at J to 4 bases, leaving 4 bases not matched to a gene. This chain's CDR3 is CASSVAASGGGETQYF. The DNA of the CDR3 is TGTGCCAGCAGCGTAGCAGCTAGCGGGGGGGGAGAGACCCAGTACTTC.

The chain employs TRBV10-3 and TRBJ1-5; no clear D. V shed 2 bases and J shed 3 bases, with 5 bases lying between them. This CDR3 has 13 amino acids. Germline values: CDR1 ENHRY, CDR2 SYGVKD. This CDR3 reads CAISETVNQPQHF. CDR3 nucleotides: TGTGCCATCAGTGAGACAGTCAATCAGCCCCAGCATTTT.

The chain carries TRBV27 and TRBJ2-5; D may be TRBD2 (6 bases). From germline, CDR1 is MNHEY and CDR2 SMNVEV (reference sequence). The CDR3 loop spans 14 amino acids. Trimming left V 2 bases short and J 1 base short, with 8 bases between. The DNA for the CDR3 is TGTGCCAGCAGTTTACTAGCGACCCAAGAGACCCAGTACTTC. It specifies CASSLLATQETQYF.

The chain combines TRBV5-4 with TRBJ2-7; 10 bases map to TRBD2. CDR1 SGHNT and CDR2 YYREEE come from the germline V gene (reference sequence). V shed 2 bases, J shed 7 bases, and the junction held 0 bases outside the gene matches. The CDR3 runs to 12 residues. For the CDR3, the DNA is TGTGCCAGCAGCTTTAGCGGGAGGGAGCAGTACTTC. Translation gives CASSFSGREQYF.

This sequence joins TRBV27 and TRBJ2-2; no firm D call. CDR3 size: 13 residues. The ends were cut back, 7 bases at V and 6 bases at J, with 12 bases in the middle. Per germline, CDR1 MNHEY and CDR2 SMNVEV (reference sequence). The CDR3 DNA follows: TGTGCCAGCACTAGAGGCGGCCCCGGGGAGCTGTTTTTT. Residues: CASTRGGPGELFF.

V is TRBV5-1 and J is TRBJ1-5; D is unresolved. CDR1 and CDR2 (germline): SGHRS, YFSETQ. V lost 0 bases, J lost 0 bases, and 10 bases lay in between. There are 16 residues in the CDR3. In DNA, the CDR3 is TGCGCCAGCAGCTTGGGAGCCGGGGATAGCAATCAGCCCCAGCATTTT. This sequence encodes CASSLGAGDSNQPQHF. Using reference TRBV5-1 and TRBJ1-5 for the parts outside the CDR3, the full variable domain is KAGVTQTPRYLIKTRGQQVTLSCSPISGHRSVSWYQQTPGQGLQFLFEYFSETQRNKGNFPGRFSGRQFSNSRSEMNVSTLELGDSALYLCASSLGAGDSNQPQHFGDGTRLSIL.

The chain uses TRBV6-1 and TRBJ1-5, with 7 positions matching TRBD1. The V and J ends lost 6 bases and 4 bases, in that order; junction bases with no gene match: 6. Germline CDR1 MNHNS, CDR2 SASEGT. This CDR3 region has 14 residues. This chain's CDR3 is CASRSGTVNQPQHF. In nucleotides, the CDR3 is TGTGCCAGCAGATCCGGGACAGTAAATCAGCCCCAGCATTTT.

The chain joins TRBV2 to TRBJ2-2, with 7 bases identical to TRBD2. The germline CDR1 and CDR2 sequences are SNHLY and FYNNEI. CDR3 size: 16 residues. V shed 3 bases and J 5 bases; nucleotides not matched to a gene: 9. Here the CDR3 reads CASSDSRGVGTGELFF. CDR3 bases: TGTGCCAGCAGTGATTCCCGGGGGGTTGGTACCGGGGAGCTGTTTTTT.

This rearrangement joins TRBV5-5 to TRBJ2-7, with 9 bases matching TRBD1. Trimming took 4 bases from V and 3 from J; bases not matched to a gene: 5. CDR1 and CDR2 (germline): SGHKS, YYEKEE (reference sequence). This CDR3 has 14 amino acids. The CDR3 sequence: CASSPGDRVYEQYF. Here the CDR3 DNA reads TGTGCCAGCAGCCCCGGGGACAGGGTCTACGAGCAGTACTTC.

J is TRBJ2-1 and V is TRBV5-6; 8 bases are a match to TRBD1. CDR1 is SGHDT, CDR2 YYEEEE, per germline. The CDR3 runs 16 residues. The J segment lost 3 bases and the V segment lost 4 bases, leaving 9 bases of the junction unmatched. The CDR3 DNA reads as TGTGCCAGCAGCACGATTGACAGGGGACGCTACAATGAGCAGTTCTTC. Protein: CASSTIDRGRYNEQFF. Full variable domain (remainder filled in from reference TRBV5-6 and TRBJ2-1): DAGVTQSPTHLIKTRGQQVTLRCSPKSGHDTVSWYQQALGQGPQFIFQYYEEEERQRGNFPDRFSGHQFPNYSSELNVNALLLGDSALYLCASSTIDRGRYNEQFFGPGTRLTVL.

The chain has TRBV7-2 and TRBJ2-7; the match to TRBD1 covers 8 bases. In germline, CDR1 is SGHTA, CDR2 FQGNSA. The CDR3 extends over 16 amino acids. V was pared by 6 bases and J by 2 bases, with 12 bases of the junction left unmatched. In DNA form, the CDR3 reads TGTGCCAGCAGACAAACCGGGACAGGAGGCCCCTACGAGCAGTACTTC. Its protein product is CASRQTGTGGPYEQYF.

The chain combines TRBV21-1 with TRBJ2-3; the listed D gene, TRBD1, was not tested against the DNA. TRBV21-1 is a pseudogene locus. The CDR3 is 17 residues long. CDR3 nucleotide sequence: TGTGCCAGCAGCAATCCCCCGGACACATATAGCACAGATACGCAGTATTTT. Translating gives CASSNPPDTYSTDTQYF.

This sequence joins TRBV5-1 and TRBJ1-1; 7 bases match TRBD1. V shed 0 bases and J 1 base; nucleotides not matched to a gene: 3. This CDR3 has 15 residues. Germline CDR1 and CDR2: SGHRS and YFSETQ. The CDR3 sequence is CASSLGQGWNTEAFF. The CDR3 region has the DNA TGCGCCAGCAGCTTGGGACAGGGTTGGAACACTGAAGCTTTCTTT.

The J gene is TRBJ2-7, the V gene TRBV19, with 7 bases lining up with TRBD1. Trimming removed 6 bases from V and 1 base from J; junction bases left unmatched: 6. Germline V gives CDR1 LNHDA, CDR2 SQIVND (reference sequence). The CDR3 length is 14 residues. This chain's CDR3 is CASSANRGSYEQYF. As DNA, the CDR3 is TGTGCCAGTAGCGCCAACAGGGGATCCTACGAGCAGTACTTC.

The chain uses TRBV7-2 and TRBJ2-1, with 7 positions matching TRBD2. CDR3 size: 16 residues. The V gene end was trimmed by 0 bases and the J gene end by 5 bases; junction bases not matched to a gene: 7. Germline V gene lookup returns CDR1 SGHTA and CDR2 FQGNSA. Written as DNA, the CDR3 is TGTGCCAGCAGCTTAGCGGCTAGCGGTCGTCACAATGAGCAGTTCTTC. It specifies CASSLAASGRHNEQFF. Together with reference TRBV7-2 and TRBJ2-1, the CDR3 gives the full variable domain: GAGVSQSPSNKVTEKGKDVELRCDPISGHTALYWYRQSLGQGLEFLIYFQGNSAPDKSGLPSDRFSAERTGGSVSTLTIQRTQQEDSAVYLCASSLAASGRHNEQFFGPGTRLTVL.

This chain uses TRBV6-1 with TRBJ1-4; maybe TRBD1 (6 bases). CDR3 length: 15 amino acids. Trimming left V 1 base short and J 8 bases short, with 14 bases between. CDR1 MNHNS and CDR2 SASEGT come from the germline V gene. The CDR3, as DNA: TGTGCCAGCAGTGAAGTTGGGACACCGAGGGAAAAACTGTTTTTT. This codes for CASSEVGTPREKLFF.

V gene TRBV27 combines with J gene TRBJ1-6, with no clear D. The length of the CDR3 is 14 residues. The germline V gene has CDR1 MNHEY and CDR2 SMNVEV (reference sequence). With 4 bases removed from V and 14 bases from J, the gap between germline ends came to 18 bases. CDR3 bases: TGTGCCAGCAGTTCCCGCCGGGAAGGTTCGGCCCTCCACTTT. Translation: CASSSRREGSALHF.